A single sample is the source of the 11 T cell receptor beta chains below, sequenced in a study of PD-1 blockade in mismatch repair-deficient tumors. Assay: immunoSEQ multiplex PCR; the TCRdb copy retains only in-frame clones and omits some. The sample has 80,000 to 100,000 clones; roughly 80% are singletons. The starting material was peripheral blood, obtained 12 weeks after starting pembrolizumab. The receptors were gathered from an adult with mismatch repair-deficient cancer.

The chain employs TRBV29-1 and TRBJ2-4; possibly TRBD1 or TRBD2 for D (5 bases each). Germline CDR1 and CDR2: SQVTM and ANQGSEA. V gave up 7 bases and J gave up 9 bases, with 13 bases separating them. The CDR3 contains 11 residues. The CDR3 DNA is TGCAGCGGTCTTCGGGGCACCATTCAGTACTTC. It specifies CSGLRGTIQYF.

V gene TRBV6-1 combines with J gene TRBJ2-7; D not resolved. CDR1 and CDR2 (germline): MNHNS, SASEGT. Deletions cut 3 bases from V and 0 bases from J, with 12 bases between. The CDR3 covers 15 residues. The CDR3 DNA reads TGTGCCAGCAGTGAGTCCCTGGCAGTCTCCTACGAGCAGTACTTC. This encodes CASSESLAVSYEQYF.

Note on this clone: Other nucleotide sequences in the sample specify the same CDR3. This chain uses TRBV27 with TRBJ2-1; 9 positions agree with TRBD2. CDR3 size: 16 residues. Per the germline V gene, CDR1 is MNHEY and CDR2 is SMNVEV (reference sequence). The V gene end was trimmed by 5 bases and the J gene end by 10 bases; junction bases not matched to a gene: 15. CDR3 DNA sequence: TGTGCCAGCAGTCCCCTCCCTGCGGGAGGGCCGGGGGAGCAGTTCTTC. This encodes CASSPLPAGGPGEQFF.

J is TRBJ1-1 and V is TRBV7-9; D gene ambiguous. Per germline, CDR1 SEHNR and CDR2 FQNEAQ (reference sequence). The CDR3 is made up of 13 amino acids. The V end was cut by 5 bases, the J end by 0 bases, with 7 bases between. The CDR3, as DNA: TGTGCCAGCAGCACCCAAGTGAACACTGAAGCTTTCTTT. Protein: CASSTQVNTEAFF.

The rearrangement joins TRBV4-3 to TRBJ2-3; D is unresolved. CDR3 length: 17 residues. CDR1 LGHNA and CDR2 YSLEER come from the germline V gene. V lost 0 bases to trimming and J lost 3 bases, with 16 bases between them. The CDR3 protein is CASSQERSAAGTDTQYF. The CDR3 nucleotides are TGCGCCAGCAGCCAAGAAAGGTCGGCCGCTGGTACAGATACGCAGTATTTT.

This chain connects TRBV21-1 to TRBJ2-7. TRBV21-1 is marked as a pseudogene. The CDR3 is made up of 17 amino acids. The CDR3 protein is CASSKGSRLPSSYEQYF. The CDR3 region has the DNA TGTGCCAGCAGCAAAGGGTCGCGTCTCCCCAGCTCCTACGAGCAGTACTTC.

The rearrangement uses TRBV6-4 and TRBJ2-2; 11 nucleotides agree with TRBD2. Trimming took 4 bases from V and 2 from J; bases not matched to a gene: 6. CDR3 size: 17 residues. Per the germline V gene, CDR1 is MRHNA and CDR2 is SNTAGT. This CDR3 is CASSGTSGSQNTGELFF. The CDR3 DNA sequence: TGTGCCAGCAGTGGGACTAGCGGGTCTCAAAACACCGGGGAGCTGTTTTTT.

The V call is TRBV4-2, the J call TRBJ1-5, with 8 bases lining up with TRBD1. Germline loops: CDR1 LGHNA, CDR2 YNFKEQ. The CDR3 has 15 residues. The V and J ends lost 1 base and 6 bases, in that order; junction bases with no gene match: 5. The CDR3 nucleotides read TGTGCCAGCAGCCAAGTTTCAGGGGGCATTCAGCCCCAGCATTTT. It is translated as CASSQVSGGIQPQHF.

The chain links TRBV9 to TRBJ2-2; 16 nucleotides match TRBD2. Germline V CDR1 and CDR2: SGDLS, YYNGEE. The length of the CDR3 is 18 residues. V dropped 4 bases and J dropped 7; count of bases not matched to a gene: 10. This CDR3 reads CASSPGLAGGLISGELFF. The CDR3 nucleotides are TGTGCCAGCAGCCCGGGACTAGCGGGAGGGCTCATTAGCGGGGAGCTGTTTTTT.

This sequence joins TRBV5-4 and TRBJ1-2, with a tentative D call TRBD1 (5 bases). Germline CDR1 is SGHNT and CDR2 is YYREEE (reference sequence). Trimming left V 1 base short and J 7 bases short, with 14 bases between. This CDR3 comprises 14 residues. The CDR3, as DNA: TGTGCCAGCAGCTTGTCTCGGGGGGGAGGTGGCTACACCTTC. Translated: CASSLSRGGGGYTF.

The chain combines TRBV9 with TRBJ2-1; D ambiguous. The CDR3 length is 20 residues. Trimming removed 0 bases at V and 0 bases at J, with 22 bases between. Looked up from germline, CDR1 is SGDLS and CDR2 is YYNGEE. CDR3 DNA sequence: TGTGCCAGCAGCGTAGAGGCATGGGAAGGGCCGATAATCTCCTACAATGAGCAGTTCTTC. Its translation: CASSVEAWEGPIISYNEQFF.